The count of the clone carrying this T cell receptor (beta chain) is one. The CDR3 totals 14 residues. V was clipped by 5 bases and J by 8 bases, with 15 bases between them. Germline V gene lookup returns CDR1 SEHNR and CDR2 FQNEAQ (reference sequence). The data were obtained in a study of cytomegalovirus exposure and HLA in healthy donors. Profiling relied on immunoSEQ multiplex PCR, and the TCRdb table lists in-frame clones only, not all of them. The sample lists some 45,000 clones, about 93% occurring once. This chain links TRBV7-9 with TRBJ1-4, with D maybe TRBD1 (6 bases). The clonotype comes from a woman under 30 in good health and CMV-seropositive. Sequencing was carried out using PBMCs. CDR3 residues: CASSPTGHGEKLFF. The CDR3 region has the DNA TGTGCCAGCAGCCCAACAGGGCACGGGGAAAAACTGTTTTTT.